The clone carrying this T cell receptor (beta chain) was picked up many times. This specimen comes from a study of early T cells in non-severe SARS-CoV-2 infection. Germline values: CDR1 SNHLY, CDR2 FYNNEI. The CDR3 is made up of 15 amino acids. V shed 5 bases, J shed 1 base, and the junction held 7 bases outside the gene matches. TCRdb processed the 5' RACE reads anew with MiXCR; each CDR3 protein has one entry. Of some 45,000 distinct CDR3 sequences listed, under 9.5% were seen once; the top ten hold 6.5% to 8.5%. This receptor was identified in an adult who was a healthcare worker with PCR-confirmed SARS-CoV-2 infection or an uninfected control (not recorded which). The rearrangement joins TRBV2 to TRBJ1-1, with 7 bases that match TRBD1. Sequenced sample: whole blood. The CDR3 DNA reads as TGTGCCAGCAGTTTCCTCCGGGACAGGAACACTGAAGCTTTCTTT. Its translation is CASSFLRDRNTEAFF.